This T cell receptor beta chain is drawn from a study of cytomegalovirus exposure and HLA in healthy donors. On this clone: Its antigen is unidentified.

Those who donated were healthy bone marrow donors. V was clipped by 1 base and J by 2 bases, with 5 bases between them. Germline loops: CDR1 SGHAT, CDR2 FQNNGV. The CDR3 has 13 amino acids. The PCR had 60 Vbeta and 13 Jbeta primers. TCRdb's table, derived via immunoSEQ multiplex PCR, lists solely in-frame clones and lacks some. The sample has 160,000 or so clones; around 78% are singletons. Study results and caveats: There were some public TCRs occurring in many donors, but most TCR sequences were rare. The authors listed about 170 TCR beta chains as cytomegalovirus-associated. Later, an analysis found that common viral pathogens appeared to be linked with several of the most significant clusters.

The sequenced sample was PBMCs. The chain recombines TRBV11-2 with TRBJ2-5; no clear D. The sequence derives from a woman between 40 and 55 years old in good health and CMV-seronegative. In DNA form, the CDR3 reads TGTGCCAGCAGCTTAGCAATTCAAGAGACCCAGTACTTC. Protein sequence: CASSLAIQETQYF.